This is a list of T cell receptor beta chains from one sample in a study of Ad26.COV2.S vaccination and SARS-CoV-2 variants. Clones were sequenced by immunoSEQ multiplex PCR, and TCRdb holds only the in-frame ones, with some missing. The repertoire holds about 350,000 clones, with about 88% as singletons. This specimen was peripheral blood, taken in a trial of Ad26.COV2.S vaccine versus placebo. The receptor set was obtained from a person aged 18-60 years who received the Ad26.COV2.S COVID-19 vaccine or a placebo. Both conserved end residues are part of each CDR3. D genes are given only for firm matches. Rows may omit the clone size; those that give it use once, few, many or a size class.

CASSDHRATNEKLFF | TGTGCCAGCAGTGATCACAGGGCAACTAATGAAAAACTGTTTTTT | 15 | . | TRBV25-1 | . | TRBJ1-4
CASSLLRGETQYF | TGTGCCAGCAGTTTGCTGCGGGGAGAGACCCAGTACTTC | 13 | . | TRBV28 | . | TRBJ2-5
CASSQDAGWDTEAFF | TGTGCCAGCAGCCAAGATGCAGGTTGGGACACTGAAGCTTTCTTT | 15 | . | TRBV3-1/TRBV3-2 | . | TRBJ1-1
CASSEARASGANVLTF | TGTGCCAGCAGTGAAGCCAGGGCTTCCGGGGCCAACGTCCTGACTTTC | 16 | . | TRBV2 | . | TRBJ2-6
CASSEWGRGAEETQYF | TGTGCCAGCAGTGAATGGGGGAGAGGAGCGGAAGAGACCCAGTACTTC | 16 | . | TRBV25-1 | . | TRBJ2-5
CASRAGSQETQYF | TGTGCCAGCAGAGCAGGGTCCCAAGAGACCCAGTACTTC | 13 | . | TRBV2 | . | TRBJ2-5
CASSFMTLTNTEAFF | TGTGCCAGTAGTTTCATGACTCTTACCAACACTGAAGCTTTCTTT | 15 | . | TRBV19 | . | TRBJ1-1
CASSGGTPRVFF | TGTGCCAGCAGTGGGGGGACCCCGAGGGTTTTCTTT | 12 | . | TRBV25-1 | . | TRBJ1-1
CSVEEGTHNSYNEQFF | TGCAGCGTTGAAGAAGGAACTCATAACTCCTACAATGAGCAGTTCTTC | 16 | . | TRBV29-1 | . | TRBJ2-1
CASRSRGGSSDEQFF | TGTGCCAGCAGAAGTCGGGGGGGCTCCTCGGATGAGCAGTTCTTC | 15 | TRBD2 | TRBV7-2 | . | TRBJ2-1
CASSLDGNYGYTF | TGTGCCAGCAGCTTGGACGGGAACTATGGCTACACCTTC | 13 | . | TRBV5-4 | few | TRBJ1-2